This T cell receptor (beta chain) was captured in a study of human T cells and chemical hapten exposure. As to time point: pre-sensitization, week 0. Treatment defined: therapeutic diphenylcyclopropenone sensitization with weekly scalp DPC. Total RNA came from unfractionated whole blood. This clonotype has ten or more counts. The germline V and J ends were trimmed by 0 bases and 2 bases, with 14 bases remaining between them. The CDR3 loop spans 17 amino acids. CDR1 and CDR2 (germline): MGHRA, YSYEKL. TCRdb re-called the RACE reads with MiXCR, one entry per CDR3 protein. The sample holds under 400,000 distinct CDR3 sequences, 5.1% seen once.

Sample: whole blood, taken in connection with sensitization to the hapten diphenylcyclopropenone (DPC). The receptor comes from a woman between 45 and 60 years old with alopecia areata. Some clones in this sample may be carry-over from other donors' samples. V and J are TRBV4-1 and TRBJ1-5; D unresolved. The CDR3 sequence is CASSQEPSEVGNQPQHF. CDR3 coding DNA: TGCGCCAGCAGCCAAGAACCGTCCGAGGTGGGCAATCAGCCCCAGCATTTT.